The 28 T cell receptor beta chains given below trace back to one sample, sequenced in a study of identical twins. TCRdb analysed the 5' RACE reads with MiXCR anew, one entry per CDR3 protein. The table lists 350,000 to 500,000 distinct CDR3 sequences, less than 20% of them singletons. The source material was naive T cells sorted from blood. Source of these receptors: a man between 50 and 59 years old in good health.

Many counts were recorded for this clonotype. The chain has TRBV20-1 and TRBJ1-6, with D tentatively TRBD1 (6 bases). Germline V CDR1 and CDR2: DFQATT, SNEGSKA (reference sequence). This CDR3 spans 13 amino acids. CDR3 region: CSSRGGLDSPLHF. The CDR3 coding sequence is TGCAGCAGTCGAGGGGGGCTCGATTCACCCCTCCACTTT.

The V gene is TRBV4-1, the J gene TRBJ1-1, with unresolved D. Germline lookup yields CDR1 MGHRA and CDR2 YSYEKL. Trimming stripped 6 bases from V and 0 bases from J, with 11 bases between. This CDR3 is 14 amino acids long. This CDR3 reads CASRQTHMNTEAFF. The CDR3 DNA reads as TGCGCCAGCAGACAAACACATATGAACACTGAAGCTTTCTTT.

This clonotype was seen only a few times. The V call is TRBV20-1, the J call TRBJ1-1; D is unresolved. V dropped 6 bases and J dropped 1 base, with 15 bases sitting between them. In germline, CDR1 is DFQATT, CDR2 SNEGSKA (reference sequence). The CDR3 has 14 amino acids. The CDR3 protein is CSADQPAENTEAFF. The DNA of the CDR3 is TGCAGTGCCGACCAGCCTGCCGAGAACACTGAAGCTTTCTTT.

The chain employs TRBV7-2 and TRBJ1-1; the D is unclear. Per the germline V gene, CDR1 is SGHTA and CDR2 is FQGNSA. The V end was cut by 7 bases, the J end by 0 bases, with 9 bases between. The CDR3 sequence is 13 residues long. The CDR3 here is CASIGFLNTEAFF. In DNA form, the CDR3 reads TGTGCCAGCATAGGATTCTTGAACACTGAAGCTTTCTTT.

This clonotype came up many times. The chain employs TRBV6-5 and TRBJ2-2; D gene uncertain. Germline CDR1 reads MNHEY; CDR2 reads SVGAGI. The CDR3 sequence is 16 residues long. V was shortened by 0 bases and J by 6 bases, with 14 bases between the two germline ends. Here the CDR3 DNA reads TGTGCCAGCAGTTACTCGGTGCTAAGGGCAGCCGGGGAGCTGTTTTTT. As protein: CASSYSVLRAAGELFF.

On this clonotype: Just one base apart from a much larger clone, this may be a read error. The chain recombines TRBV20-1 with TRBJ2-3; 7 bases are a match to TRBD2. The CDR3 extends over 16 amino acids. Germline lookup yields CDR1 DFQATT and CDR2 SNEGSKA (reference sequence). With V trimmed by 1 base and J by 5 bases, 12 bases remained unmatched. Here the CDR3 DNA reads TGCAGTGCTAGAGGGGGAATAGCGGGTTCTGTAGATACGCAGTATTTT. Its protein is CSARGGIAGSVDTQYF.

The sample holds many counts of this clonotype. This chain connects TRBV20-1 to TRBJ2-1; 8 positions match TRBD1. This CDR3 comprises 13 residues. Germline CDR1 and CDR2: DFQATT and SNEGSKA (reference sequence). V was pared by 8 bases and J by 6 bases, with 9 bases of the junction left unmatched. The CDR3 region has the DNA TGCAGTCCGACCGGGACAGGAACCAATGAGCAGTTCTTC. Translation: CSPTGTGTNEQFF.

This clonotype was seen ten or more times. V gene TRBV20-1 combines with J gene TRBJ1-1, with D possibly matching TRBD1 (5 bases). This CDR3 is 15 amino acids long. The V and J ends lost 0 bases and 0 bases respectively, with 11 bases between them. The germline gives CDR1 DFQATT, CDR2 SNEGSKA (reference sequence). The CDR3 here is CSARDREYLNTEAFF. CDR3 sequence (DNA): TGCAGTGCTAGAGACAGGGAATACCTGAACACTGAAGCTTTCTTT.

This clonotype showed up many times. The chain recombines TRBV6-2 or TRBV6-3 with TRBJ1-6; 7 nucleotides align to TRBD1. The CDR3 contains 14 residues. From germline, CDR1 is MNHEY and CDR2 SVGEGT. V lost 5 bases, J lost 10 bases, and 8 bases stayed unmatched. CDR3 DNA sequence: TGTGCCAGCAGTCCTAACAGGGGCTACTCACCCCTCCACTTT. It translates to CASSPNRGYSPLHF.

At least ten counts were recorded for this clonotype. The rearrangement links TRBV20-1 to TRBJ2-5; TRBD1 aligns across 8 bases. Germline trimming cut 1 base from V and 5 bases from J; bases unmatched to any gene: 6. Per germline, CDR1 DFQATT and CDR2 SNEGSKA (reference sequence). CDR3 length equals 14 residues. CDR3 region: CSARGDRTQETQYF. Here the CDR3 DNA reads TGCAGTGCTAGAGGGGACAGGACGCAGGAGACCCAGTACTTC.

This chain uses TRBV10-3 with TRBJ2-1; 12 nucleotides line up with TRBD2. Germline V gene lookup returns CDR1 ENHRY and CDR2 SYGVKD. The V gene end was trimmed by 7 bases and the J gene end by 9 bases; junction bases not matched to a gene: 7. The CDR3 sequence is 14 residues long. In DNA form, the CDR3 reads TGTGCCATCAAGCCTAGCGGGAGGGAAACTGAGCAGTTCTTC. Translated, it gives CAIKPSGRETEQFF.

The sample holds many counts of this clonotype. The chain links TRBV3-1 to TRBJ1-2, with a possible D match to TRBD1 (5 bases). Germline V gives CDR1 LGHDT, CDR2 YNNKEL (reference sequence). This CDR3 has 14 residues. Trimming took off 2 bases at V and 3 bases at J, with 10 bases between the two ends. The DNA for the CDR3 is TGTGCCAGCAGCCAATCGTCCAGGGACTATGGCTACACCTTC. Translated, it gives CASSQSSRDYGYTF.

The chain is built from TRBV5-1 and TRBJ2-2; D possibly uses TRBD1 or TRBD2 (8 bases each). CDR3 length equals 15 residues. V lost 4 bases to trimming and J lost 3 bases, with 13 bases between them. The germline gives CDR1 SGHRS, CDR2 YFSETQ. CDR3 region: CASSVAGQDTGELFF. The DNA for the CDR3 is TGCGCCAGCAGCGTAGCGGGACAGGACACCGGGGAGCTGTTTTTT.

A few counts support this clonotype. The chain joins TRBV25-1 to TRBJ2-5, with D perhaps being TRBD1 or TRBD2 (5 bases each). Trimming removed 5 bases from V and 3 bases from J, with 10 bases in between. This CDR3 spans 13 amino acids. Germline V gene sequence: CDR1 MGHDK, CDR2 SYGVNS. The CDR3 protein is CASSRGVKETQYF. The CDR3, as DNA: TGTGCCAGCAGTAGAGGGGTAAAAGAGACCCAGTACTTC.

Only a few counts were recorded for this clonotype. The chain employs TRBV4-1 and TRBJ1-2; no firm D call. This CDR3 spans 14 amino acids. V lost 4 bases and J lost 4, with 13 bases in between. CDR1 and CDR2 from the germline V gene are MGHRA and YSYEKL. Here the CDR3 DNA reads TGCGCCAGCAGCCCCGGCGGAGGAACCTATGGCTACACCTTC. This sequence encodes CASSPGGGTYGYTF.

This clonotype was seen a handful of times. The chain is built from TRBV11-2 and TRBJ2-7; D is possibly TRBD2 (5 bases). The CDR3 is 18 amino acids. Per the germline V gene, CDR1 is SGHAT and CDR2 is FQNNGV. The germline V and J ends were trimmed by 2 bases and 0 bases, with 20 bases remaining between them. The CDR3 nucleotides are TGTGCCAGCAGCTTACAATCGGGAACCCACTATGGCTCCTACGAGCAGTACTTC. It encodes CASSLQSGTHYGSYEQYF. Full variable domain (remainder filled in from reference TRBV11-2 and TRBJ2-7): EAGVAQSPRYKIIEKRQSVAFWCNPISGHATLYWYQQILGQGPKLLIQFQNNGVVDDSQLPKDRFSAERLKGVDSTLKIQPAKLEDSAVYLCASSLQSGTHYGSYEQYFGPGTRLTVT.

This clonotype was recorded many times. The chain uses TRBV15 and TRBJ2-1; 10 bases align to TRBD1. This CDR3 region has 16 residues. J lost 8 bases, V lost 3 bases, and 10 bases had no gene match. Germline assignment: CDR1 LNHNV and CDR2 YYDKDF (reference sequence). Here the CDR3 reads CATSRRSGTGADEQFF. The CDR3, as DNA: TGTGCCACCAGCAGGCGATCCGGGACAGGGGCGGATGAGCAGTTCTTC.

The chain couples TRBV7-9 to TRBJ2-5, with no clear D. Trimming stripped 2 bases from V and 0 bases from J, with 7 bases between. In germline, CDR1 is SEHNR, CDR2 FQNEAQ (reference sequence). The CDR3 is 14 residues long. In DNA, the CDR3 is TGTGCCAGCAGCTTACGTGGTTACCAAGAGACCCAGTACTTC. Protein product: CASSLRGYQETQYF.

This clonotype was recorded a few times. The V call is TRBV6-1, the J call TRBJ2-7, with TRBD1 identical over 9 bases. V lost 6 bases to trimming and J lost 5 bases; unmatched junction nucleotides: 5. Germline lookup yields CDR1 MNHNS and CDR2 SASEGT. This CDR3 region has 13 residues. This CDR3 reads CASRDRGAHEQYF. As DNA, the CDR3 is TGTGCCAGCAGGGACAGGGGTGCGCACGAGCAGTACTTC.

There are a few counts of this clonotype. The CDR3 protein is CASSLRRNTDTQYF. The CDR3 DNA is TGTGCCAGCAGCTTACGCAGAAACACAGATACGCAGTATTTT. V and J are TRBV13 and TRBJ2-3; D remains unclear. The CDR3 is 14 residues long. From germline, CDR1 is PRHDT and CDR2 FYEKMQ (reference sequence). The V end lost 2 bases, the J end lost 2 bases, and 8 bases lay between the germline ends.

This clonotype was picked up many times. The CDR3 bases are TGTGCCAGCAGCAAGGGACTAGCGGGGGAAGAGACCCAGTACTTC. Translation gives CASSKGLAGEETQYF. The chain employs TRBV7-2 and TRBJ2-5; 14 nucleotides line up with TRBD2. This CDR3 contains 15 residues. Germline V lookup: CDR1 SGHTA, CDR2 FQGNSA. J lost 3 bases, V lost 5 bases, and 2 bases had no gene match.

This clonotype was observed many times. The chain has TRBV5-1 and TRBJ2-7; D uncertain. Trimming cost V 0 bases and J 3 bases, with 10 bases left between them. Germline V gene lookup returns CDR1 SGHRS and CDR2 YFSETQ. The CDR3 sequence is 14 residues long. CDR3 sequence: CASSLDGPDYEQYF. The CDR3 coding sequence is TGCGCCAGCAGCTTGGACGGTCCCGACTACGAGCAGTACTTC.

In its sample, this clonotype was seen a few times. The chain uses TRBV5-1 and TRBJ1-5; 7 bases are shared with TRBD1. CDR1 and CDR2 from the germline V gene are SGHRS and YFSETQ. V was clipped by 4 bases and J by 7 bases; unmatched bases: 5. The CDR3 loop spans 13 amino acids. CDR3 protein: CASSPGQSQPQHF. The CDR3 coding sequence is TGCGCCAGCAGCCCGGGACAGTCCCAGCCCCAGCATTTT.

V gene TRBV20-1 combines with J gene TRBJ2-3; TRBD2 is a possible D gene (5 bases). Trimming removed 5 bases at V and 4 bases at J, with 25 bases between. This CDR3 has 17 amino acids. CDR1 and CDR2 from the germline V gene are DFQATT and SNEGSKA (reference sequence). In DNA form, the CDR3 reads TGCAGTGCTCTCACCCCGAGGTTATGGGAGTCCTCAGATACGCAGTATTTT. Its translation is CSALTPRLWESSDTQYF.

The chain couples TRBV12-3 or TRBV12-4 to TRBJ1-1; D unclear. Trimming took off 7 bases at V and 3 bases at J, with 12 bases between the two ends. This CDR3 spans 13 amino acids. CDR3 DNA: TGTGCCAGCACCTCAACGGAGGACACTGAAGCTTTCTTT. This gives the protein CASTSTEDTEAFF.

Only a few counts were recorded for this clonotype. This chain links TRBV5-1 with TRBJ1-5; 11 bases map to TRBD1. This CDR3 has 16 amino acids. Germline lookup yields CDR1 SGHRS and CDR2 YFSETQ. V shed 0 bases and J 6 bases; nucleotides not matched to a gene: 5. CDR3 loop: CASSLEGQGAGQPQHF. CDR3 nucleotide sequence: TGCGCCAGCAGCTTGGAAGGACAGGGGGCCGGTCAGCCCCAGCATTTT.

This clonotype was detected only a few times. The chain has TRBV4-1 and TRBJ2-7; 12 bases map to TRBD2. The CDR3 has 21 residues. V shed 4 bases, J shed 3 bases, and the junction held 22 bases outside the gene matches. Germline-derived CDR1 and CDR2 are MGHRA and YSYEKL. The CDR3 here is CASSPRAQEEYETSGSYEQYF. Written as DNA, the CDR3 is TGCGCCAGCAGCCCTCGAGCCCAAGAAGAATACGAGACTAGCGGGAGCTACGAGCAGTACTTC.

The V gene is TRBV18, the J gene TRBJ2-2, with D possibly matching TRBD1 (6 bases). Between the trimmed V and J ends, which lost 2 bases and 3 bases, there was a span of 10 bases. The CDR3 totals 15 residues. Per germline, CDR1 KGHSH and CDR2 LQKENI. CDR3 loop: CASSPAGTYTGELFF. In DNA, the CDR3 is TGTGCCAGCTCACCAGCTGGGACATACACCGGGGAGCTGTTTTTT.